This T cell receptor beta chain was captured in a study of CD8 T cells in Susac syndrome. TCR beta sequencing covered blood CD8+ and CD4+ T cells. Negative isolation yielded CD8+ and CD4+ T cells; FACS enriched TEMRA cells. Overall study findings and caveats: The CD4+ T cell repertoires of Susac syndrome were found to show no clonal expansion.

V shed 5 bases and J shed 3 bases, with 13 bases lying between them. This CDR3 region has 13 residues. Germline V gene sequence: CDR1 DFQATT, CDR2 SNEGSKA (reference sequence). When the RNA was reverse transcribed, random hexamers were used with an input of about 0.5 to 1 ug. Amplification of TCR beta CDR3 spanned 54 Vbeta and 13 Jbeta via immunoSEQ multiplex PCR. MiXCR was run by TCRdb on the immunoSEQ multiplex PCR reads, yielding one entry per CDR3 protein. The data show 170,000 or so distinct CDR3 sequences, around 94% seen once. As to this clonotype: Its specificity is unknown.

V and J are TRBV20-1 and TRBJ1-1; no clear D. This TCR was recovered from a human donor with Susac syndrome. Sample: CD4+ T cells from PBMCs. CDR3 sequence reads: CSAEESRYTEAFF. CDR3 bases: TGCAGTGCTGAGGAGAGCAGGTACACTGAAGCTTTCTTT.